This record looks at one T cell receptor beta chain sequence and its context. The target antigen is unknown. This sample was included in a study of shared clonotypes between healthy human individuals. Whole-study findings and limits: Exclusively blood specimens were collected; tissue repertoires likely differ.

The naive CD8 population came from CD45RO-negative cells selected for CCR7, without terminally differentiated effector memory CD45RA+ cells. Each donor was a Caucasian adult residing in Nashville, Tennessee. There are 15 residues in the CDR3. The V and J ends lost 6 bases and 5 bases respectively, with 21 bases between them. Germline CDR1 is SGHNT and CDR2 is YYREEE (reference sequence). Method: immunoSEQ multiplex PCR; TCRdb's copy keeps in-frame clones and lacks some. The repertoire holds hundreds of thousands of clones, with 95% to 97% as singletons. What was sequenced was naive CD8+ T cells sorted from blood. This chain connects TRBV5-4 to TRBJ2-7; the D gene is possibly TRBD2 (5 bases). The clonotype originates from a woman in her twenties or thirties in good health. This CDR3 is CASTTMGAPQHEQYF. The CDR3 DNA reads TGTGCCAGCACGACGATGGGAGCCCCCCAACACGAGCAGTACTTC.